The present entry profiles one T cell receptor beta chain with its context. This sample is part of a study of blood T cell repertoires in COVID-19. Study-wide context: Samples of COVID-19 (acute and convalescent) were obtained from the United States, Italy and Spain. Sources were T cells, B-cell-depleted T cells, or PBMCs; the material itself was cDNA or gDNA.

Germline lookup yields CDR1 PRHDT and CDR2 FYEKMQ (reference sequence). V shed 1 base and J shed 3 bases, with 9 bases lying between them. The CDR3 loop spans 15 amino acids. The repertoire was sequenced with immunoSEQ multiplex PCR; TCRdb's copy has only in-frame clones and lacks some. The sample has 150,000 to 190,000 clones, about 85% seen once; the top ten hold 7% to 10%. During active infection, Seattle patients enrolled and were then monitored through disease. Input material: peripheral blood. The gene calls are TRBV13 and TRBJ2-2; D unclear. The clonotype comes from a woman aged 60 to 75 with COVID-19, enrolled during active disease. CDR3 sequence (DNA): TGTGCCAGCAGCTTAGCCCTTCGCGACACCGGGGAGCTGTTTTTT. This gives the protein CASSLALRDTGELFF.